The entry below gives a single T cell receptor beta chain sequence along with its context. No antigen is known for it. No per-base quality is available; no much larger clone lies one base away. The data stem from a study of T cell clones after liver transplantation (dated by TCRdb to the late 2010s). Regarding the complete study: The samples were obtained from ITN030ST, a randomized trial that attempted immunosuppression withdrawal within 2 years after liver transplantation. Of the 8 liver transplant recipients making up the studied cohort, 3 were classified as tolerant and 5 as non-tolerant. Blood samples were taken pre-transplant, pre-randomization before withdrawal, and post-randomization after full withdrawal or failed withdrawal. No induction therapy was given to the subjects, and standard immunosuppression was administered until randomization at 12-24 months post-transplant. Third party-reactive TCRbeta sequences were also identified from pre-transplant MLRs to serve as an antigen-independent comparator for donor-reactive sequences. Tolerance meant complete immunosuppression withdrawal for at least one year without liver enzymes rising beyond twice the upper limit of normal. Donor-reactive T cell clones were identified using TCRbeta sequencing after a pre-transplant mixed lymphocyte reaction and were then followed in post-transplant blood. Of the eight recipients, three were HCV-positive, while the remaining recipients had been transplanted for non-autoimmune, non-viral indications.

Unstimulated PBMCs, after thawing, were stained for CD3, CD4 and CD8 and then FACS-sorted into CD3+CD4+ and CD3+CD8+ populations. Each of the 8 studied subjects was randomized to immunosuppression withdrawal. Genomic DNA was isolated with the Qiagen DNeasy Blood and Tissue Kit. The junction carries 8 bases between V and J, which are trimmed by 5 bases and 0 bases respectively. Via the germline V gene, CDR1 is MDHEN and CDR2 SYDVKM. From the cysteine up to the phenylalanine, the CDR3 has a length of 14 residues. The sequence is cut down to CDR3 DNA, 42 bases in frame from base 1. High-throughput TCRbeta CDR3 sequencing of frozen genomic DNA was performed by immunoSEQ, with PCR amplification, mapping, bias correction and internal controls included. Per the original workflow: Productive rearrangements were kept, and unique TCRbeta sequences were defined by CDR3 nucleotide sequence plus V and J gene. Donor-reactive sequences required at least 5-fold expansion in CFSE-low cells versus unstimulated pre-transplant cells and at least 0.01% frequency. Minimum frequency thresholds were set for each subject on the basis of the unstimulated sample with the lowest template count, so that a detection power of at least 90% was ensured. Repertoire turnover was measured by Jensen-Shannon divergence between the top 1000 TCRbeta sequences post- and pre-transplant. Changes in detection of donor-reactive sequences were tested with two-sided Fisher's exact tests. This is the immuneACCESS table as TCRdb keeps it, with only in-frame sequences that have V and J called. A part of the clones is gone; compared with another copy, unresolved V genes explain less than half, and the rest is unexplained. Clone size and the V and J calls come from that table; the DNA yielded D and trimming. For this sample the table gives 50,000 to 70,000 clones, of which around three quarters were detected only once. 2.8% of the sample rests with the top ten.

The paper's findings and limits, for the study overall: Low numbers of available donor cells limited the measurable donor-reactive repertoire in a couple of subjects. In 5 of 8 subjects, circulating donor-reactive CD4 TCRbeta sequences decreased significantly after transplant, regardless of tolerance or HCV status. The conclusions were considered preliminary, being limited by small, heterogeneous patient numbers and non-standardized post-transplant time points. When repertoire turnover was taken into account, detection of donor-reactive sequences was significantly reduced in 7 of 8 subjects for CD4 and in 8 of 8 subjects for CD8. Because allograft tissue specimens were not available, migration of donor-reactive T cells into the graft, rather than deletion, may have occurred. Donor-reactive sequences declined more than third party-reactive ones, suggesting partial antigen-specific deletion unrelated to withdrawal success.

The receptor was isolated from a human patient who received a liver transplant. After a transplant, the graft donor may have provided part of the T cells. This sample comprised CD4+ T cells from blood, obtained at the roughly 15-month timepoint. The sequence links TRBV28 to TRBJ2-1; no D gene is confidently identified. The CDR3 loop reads CASSGYNSYNEQFF. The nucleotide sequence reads TGTGCCAGCAGTGGGTACAACTCCTACAATGAGCAGTTCTTC.